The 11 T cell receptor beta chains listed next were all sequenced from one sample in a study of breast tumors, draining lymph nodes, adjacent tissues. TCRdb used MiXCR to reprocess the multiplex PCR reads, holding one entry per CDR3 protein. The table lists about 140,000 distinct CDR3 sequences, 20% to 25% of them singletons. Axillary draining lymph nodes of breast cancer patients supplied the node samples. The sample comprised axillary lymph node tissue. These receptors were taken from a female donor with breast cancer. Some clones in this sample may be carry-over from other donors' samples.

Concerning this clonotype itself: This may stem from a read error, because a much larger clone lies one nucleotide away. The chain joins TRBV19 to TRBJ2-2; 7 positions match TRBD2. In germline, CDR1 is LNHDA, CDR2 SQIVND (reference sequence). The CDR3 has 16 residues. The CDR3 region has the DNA TGTGCCGGTAGACAAACTAGCGCCTCGAACACCGGGGAGCTGTTTTTT. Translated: CAGRQTSASNTGELFF.

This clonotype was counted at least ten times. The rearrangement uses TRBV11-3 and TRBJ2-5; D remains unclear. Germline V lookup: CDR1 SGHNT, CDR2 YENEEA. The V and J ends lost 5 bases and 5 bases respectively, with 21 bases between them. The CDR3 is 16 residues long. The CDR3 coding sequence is TGTGCCAGCAGCCAACCCCGGACCCAACGGTGGGAGACCCAGTACTTC. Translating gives CASSQPRTQRWETQYF.

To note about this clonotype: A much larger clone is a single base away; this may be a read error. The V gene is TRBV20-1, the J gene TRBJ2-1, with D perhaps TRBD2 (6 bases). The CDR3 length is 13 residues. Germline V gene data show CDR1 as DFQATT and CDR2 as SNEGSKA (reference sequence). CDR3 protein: CSARGAGRVEQSF. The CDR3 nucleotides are TGCAGTGCTAGAGGAGCGGGTAGGGTTGAGCAGTCCTTC.

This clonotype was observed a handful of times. For the CDR3, the DNA is TGCAGTGCTACGGGACGGGGGCATGCTACGCAGTATTTT. This sequence encodes CSATGRGHATQYF. V is TRBV20-1 and J is TRBJ2-3; tentatively, D is TRBD1 or TRBD2 (6 bases each). The CDR3 is 13 amino acids. Germline-derived CDR1 and CDR2 are DFQATT and SNEGSKA (reference sequence). V was shortened by 4 bases and J by 8 bases, with 16 bases between the two germline ends.

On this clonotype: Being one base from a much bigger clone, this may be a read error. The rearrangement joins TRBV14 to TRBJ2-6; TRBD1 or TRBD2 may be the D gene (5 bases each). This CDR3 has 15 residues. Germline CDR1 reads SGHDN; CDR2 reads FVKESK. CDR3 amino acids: CASSQSGPGANVRTF. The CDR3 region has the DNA TGTGCCAGCAGCCAATCGGGACCTGGGGCCAACGTCCGGACTTTC.

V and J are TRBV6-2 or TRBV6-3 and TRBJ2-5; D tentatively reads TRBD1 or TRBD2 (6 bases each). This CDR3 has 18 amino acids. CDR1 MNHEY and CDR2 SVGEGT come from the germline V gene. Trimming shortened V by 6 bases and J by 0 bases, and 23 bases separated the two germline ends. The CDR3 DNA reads TGTGCCAGCAGCTACACGAGCTACAGGGAGGAGTACCAAGAGACCCAGTACTTC. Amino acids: CASSYTSYREEYQETQYF.

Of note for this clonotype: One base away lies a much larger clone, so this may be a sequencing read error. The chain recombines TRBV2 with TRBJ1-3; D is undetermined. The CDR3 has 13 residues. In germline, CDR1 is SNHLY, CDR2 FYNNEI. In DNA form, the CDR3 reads TGTGCCAGCAGTGACGAACTAGGAAACATCATATATTTT. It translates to CASSDELGNIIYF.

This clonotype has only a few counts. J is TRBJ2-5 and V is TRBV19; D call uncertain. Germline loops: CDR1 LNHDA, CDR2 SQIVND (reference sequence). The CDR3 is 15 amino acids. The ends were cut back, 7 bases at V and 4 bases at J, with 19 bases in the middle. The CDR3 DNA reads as TGTGCCAGTACCCCGGACCGCCGAGGCCGAGAGACCCAGTACTTC. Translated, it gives CASTPDRRGRETQYF.

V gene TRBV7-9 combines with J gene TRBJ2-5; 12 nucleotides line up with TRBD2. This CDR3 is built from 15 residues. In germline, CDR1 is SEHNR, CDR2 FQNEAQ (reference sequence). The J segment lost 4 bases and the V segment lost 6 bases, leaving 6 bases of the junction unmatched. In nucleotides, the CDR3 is TGTGCCAGCAGTCAGACTAGCGGGAGACGAGAGACCCAGTACTTC. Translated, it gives CASSQTSGRRETQYF.

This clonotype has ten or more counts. The CDR3 coding sequence is TGTGCCACCAGCAGAGACCTCCAGGGACTAGCGGGAGAACGGTACTTC. This translates into CATSRDLQGLAGERYF. The chain is built from TRBV15 and TRBJ2-7; 14 bases are a match to TRBD2. The CDR3 spans 16 residues. The V gene's germline CDR1 is LNHNV and CDR2 YYDKDF (reference sequence). V lost 0 bases and J lost 12; bases outside the gene matches: 10.

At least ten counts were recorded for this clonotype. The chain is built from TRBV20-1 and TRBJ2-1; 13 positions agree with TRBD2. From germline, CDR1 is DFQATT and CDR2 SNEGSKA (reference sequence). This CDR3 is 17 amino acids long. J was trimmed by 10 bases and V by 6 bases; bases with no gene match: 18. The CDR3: CSAPPLLAGGPHREQFF. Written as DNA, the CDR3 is TGCAGTGCCCCCCCATTACTAGCGGGAGGGCCTCATCGAGAGCAGTTCTTC.